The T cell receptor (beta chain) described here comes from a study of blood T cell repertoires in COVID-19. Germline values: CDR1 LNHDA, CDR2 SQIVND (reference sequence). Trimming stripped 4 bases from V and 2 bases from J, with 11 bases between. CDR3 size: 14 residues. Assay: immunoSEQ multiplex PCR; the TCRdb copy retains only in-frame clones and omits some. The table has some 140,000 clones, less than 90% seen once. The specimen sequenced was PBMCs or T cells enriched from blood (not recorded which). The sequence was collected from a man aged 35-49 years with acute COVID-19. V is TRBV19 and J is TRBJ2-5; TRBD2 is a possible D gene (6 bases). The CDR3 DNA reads TGTGCCAGTAGTAGGGCGGGAAGGCAAGAGACCCAGTACTTC. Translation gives CASSRAGRQETQYF.